The 9 T cell receptor beta chains below were found in one sample sequenced in a study of T cell repertoires in cytomegalovirus infection (dated by TCRdb to the late 2010s). No antigen has been assigned to these receptors. Taken with the paper, the label for treatment or condition translates to: in vitro stimulation with specific CMV peptide epitopes to enrich CMV-specific T cells. The sample was run on an Illumina HiSeq 1500. TCRdb reprocessing: public reads trimmed at Q25 with fastp, clones called with MiXCR, in-frame beta chains kept. Entries are consolidated by CDR3 protein sequence, retaining the most common genes and DNA. The sample table contains about half a million distinct CDR3 sequences; only one count was recorded for around 30% of them. Of the sample, roughly a sixth is held by the ten largest clones. This sample comprised cultured PBMCs, obtained from culture after CMV antigen stimulation. The receptor source for this set is a human donor in good health (CMV status not recorded). Some clones in this sample may be carry-over from other donors' samples.

The chain links TRBV20-1 to TRBJ2-5, with TRBD2 matching over 13 bases. CDR1 is DFQATT, CDR2 SNEGSKA, per germline (reference sequence). Germline trimming cut 6 bases from V and 1 base from J; bases unmatched to any gene: 8. The CDR3 sequence is 16 residues long. This chain's CDR3 is CSATRLAGGSQETQYF. The CDR3 DNA reads TGCAGTGCGACGCGACTAGCGGGAGGATCCCAAGAGACCCAGTACTTC.

This clonotype was seen at least ten times. CDR3 protein: CASSPRQGDLYEQYV. The CDR3 bases are TGTGCCAGCAGCCCCAGGCAGGGAGACCTCTACGAGCAGTACGTC. The chain carries TRBV11-2 and TRBJ2-7; D is tentatively TRBD1 or TRBD2 (5 bases each). The CDR3 is made up of 15 amino acids. CDR1 is SGHAT, CDR2 FQNNGV, per germline. V was cut by 5 bases and J by 3 bases, with 17 bases left in between.

This clonotype was found a few times. This chain links TRBV4-1 with TRBJ2-3; possible D gene TRBD1, 6 bases. With 3 bases removed from V and 4 bases from J, the gap between germline ends came to 11 bases. Looked up from germline, CDR1 is MGHRA and CDR2 is YSYEKL. The CDR3 extends over 14 amino acids. DNA of the CDR3: TGCGCCAGCAGCCATAGTCCAGGGGCAGATACGCAGTATTTT. Translated, it gives CASSHSPGADTQYF.

This clonotype was recorded a few times. The rearrangement links TRBV4-1 to TRBJ2-1, with TRBD1 as a possible D gene (6 bases). Germline assignment: CDR1 MGHRA and CDR2 YSYEKL. Trimming removed 4 bases from V and 8 bases from J, with 18 bases in between. The length of the CDR3 is 15 residues. The CDR3 nucleotides read TGCGCCAGCAGCCGCGTACAGGGCAGTAGGGATGAGCAGTTCTTC. Translated: CASSRVQGSRDEQFF.

This clonotype appeared a few times. The chain combines TRBV6-2 or TRBV6-3 with TRBJ2-7, with D maybe TRBD2 (5 bases). V was pared by 6 bases and J by 4 bases, with 13 bases between. The germline CDR1 and CDR2 sequences are MNHEY and SVGEGT. The CDR3 contains 13 residues. The CDR3 protein is CASRRDGGYEQYF. CDR3 bases: TGTGCCAGCAGACGAGACGGAGGTTACGAGCAGTACTTC.

The chain uses TRBV7-2 and TRBJ2-7; TRBD2 agrees at 7 bases. With V trimmed by 5 bases and J by 4 bases, 5 bases remained unmatched. CDR1 and CDR2 (germline): SGHTA, FQGNSA. The CDR3 is 13 amino acids. CDR3: CASSLSGNYEQYF. The DNA for the CDR3 is TGTGCCAGCAGCCTAAGCGGGAATTACGAGCAGTACTTC. Together with reference TRBV7-2 and TRBJ2-7, the CDR3 gives the full variable domain: GAGVSQSPSNKVTEKGKDVELRCDPISGHTALYWYRQSLGQGLEFLIYFQGNSAPDKSGLPSDRFSAERTGGSVSTLTIQRTQQEDSAVYLCASSLSGNYEQYFGPGTRLTVT.

V usage is TRBV28 and J usage is TRBJ2-7; D tentatively reads TRBD1 or TRBD2 (7 bases each). V was trimmed by 1 base and J by 4 bases, leaving 14 bases between them. This CDR3 is built from 15 residues. The germline CDR1 and CDR2 sequences are MDHEN and SYDVKM. The CDR3 DNA reads TGTGCCAGCAGTTTATCCAGGGGGGGAGGGTACGAGCAGTACTTC. This codes for CASSLSRGGGYEQYF.

This rearrangement joins TRBV7-9 to TRBJ2-7, with TRBD2 matching 12 bases. Trimming cost V 6 bases and J 6 bases; bases outside gene matches: 12. Germline V gives CDR1 SEHNR, CDR2 FQNEAQ (reference sequence). The CDR3 is made up of 16 amino acids. This chain's CDR3 is CASSPLLAGGLPEQYF. CDR3 DNA sequence: TGTGCCAGCAGTCCACTTCTAGCGGGAGGGCTACCCGAGCAGTACTTC. Looking up the rest from reference TRBV7-9 and TRBJ2-7 gives the full variable domain: DTGVSQNPRHKITKRGQNVTFRCDPISEHNRLYWYRQTLGQGPEFLTYFQNEAQLEKSRLLSDRFSAERPKGSFSTLEIQRTEQGDSAMYLCASSPLLAGGLPEQYFGPGTRLTVT.

A few counts support this clonotype. The CDR3 DNA reads TGCGCCAGCAGTCGTAGTAGCGGGAGGAGCACAGATACGCAGTATTTT. Translation: CASSRSSGRSTDTQYF. V usage is TRBV10-1 and J usage is TRBJ2-3, with 10 bases aligning to TRBD2. The germline gives CDR1 WNHNN, CDR2 SYGVQD (reference sequence). V lost 5 bases to trimming and J lost 0 bases; unmatched junction nucleotides: 5. The CDR3 is made up of 16 amino acids.